One T cell receptor (beta chain) is described in this entry. CDR1 and CDR2 from the germline V gene are LGHDT and YNNKEL (reference sequence). V shed 0 bases and J shed 6 bases, with 11 bases lying between them. The length of the CDR3 is 14 residues. The record originates from a study of control samples from healthy donors and cancer patients. Assay: immunoSEQ multiplex PCR; the TCRdb copy retains only in-frame clones and omits some. Of some 140,000 clones detected, around nine tenths appear once; the ten largest clones hold approximately 10%. The V and J genes are TRBV3-1 (or the pseudogene TRBV3-2) and TRBJ1-2; D possibly corresponds to TRBD1 (6 bases). This TCR was sampled from a man between 25 and 39 years old in good health. Sequenced material: blood. CDR3 sequence reads: CASSQEWGLDGYTF. CDR3 nucleotide sequence: TGTGCCAGCAGCCAAGAGTGGGGGCTCGATGGCTACACCTTC.